This T cell receptor (beta chain) was recovered during a study of cytomegalovirus exposure and HLA in healthy donors. Researchers ran the PCR with 60 Vbeta and 13 Jbeta primers. Data came from immunoSEQ multiplex PCR; TCRdb stores just in-frame clones and leaves some out. Its table lists about 170,000 clones. Study observations and caveats: Presence/absence analyses took donor sequencing depth as roughly uniform.

This CDR3 contains 14 residues. Trimming removed 6 bases from V and 3 bases from J; junction bases left unmatched: 8. CDR1 is SGHRS, CDR2 YFSETQ, per germline. On this clone itself: Its antigen is undetermined.

The sequencing input was PBMCs. The receptor comes from a woman between 18 and 29 years old in good health and CMV-seropositive. The rearrangement joins TRBV5-1 to TRBJ1-1; 7 bases agree with TRBD1. The CDR3 DNA sequence: TGCGCCAGCAACCGACAGGGCGCTGACACTGAAGCTTTCTTT. It yields the protein CASNRQGADTEAFF.